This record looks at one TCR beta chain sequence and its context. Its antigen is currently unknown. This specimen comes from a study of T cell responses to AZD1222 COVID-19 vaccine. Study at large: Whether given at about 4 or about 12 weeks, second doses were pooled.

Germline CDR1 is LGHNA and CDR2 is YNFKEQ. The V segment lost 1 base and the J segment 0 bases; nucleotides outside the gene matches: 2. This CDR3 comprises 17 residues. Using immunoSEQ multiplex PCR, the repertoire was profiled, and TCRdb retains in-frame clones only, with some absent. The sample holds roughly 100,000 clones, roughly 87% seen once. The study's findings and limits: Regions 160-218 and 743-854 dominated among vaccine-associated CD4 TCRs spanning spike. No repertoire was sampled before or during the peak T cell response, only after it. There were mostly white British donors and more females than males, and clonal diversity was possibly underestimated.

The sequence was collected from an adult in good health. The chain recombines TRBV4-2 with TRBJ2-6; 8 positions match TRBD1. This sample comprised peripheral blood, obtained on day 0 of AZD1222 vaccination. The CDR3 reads CASSQGTGTSGANVLTF. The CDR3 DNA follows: TGTGCCAGCAGCCAAGGGACAGGGACCTCTGGGGCCAACGTCCTGACTTTC.